This T cell receptor (beta chain) was identified in a study of blood T cell repertoires in COVID-19. Study at large: The United States, Italy and Spain provided the acute and convalescent COVID-19 samples.

Original processing methods: Amplification of reference gene primers was used by the study to estimate nucleated cell counts. This table comes from immunoSEQ multiplex PCR, and its TCRdb copy is limited to in-frame clones, with some not included. V, J and clone size are taken as reported in that table, and D and trimming were inferred from the DNA itself. The sample includes under 250,000 clones, 80% to 95% of them seen just once. Seattle's enrolled individuals joined amid active infection and were then monitored longitudinally. Germline assignment: CDR1 SGHRS and CDR2 YFSETQ. V was shortened by 2 bases and J by 2 bases, with 14 bases between the two germline ends. This CDR3 spans 16 amino acids.

J is TRBJ1-5 and V is TRBV5-1; weak D call: TRBD1 (5 bases). The specimen was peripheral blood. This clonotype was obtained from a man under 40 with COVID-19, enrolled during active disease. CDR3 sequence: CASSFRGDSRNQPQHF. CDR3 bases: TGCGCCAGCAGCTTTCGAGGTGACAGTCGCAATCAGCCCCAGCATTTT.